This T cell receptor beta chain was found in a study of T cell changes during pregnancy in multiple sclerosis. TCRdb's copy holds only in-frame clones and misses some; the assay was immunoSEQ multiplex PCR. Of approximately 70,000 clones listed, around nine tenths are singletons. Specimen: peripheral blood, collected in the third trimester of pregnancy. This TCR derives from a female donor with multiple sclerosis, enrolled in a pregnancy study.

CDR3 nucleotide sequence: TGTGCCAGCAGCCCAGACACAGACCAAGAGACCCAGTACTTC. This codes for CASSPDTDQETQYF. The gene calls are TRBV5-6 and TRBJ2-5; no definite D call. CDR1 is SGHDT and CDR2 is YYEEEE in the germline V gene. The CDR3 is made up of 14 amino acids. Trimming cost V 4 bases and J 0 bases, with 10 bases left between them.